These 32 T cell receptor beta chains were sequenced from one sample in a study of control samples from healthy donors and cancer patients. Clones were read by immunoSEQ multiplex PCR, and TCRdb kept only the in-frame ones, dropping some. The data show under 450,000 clones, with 75% to 95% seen just once and more than 6% held by the top ten. What was sequenced was PBMCs. Every receptor here comes from a man aged 35-49 years with head and neck cancer.

This clone was counted a few times. The chain recombines TRBV5-6 with TRBJ1-6; 9 bases agree with TRBD1. Trimming took 3 bases from V and 9 from J; bases not matched to a gene: 10. Germline lookup yields CDR1 SGHDT and CDR2 YYEEEE. The CDR3 is made up of 16 amino acids. CDR3 amino acids: CASSSLPTGGSSPLHF. DNA of the CDR3: TGTGCCAGCAGCTCCCTACCGACAGGGGGAAGTTCACCCCTCCACTTT.

This chain connects TRBV7-8 to TRBJ2-1; D is unclear. CDR1 is SGHVS and CDR2 is FQNEAQ in the germline V gene. The CDR3 is made up of 16 amino acids. V lost 1 base and J lost 1, with 11 bases in between. The CDR3 DNA is TGTGCCAGCAGCTTAGTTAGGGCGGTTTCCTACAATGAGCAGTTCTTC. Protein sequence: CASSLVRAVSYNEQFF.

This clone was observed a single time. Relative to the germline gene, one junction end is altered; a read error may explain this. The V call is TRBV7-7, the J call TRBJ2-1; 14 bases agree with TRBD2. The CDR3 extends over 17 amino acids. CDR1 is SSHAT, CDR2 FNYEAQ, per germline (reference sequence). The chain's CDR3 is CASSPGLAGGPTMKQFF. CDR3 bases: TGTGCTAGCAGCCCCGGACTAGCGGGAGGACCTACAATGAAGCAGTTCTTC. Drawing the rest from reference TRBV7-7 and TRBJ2-1, the complete variable domain is GAGVSQSPRYKVTKRGQDVTLRCDPISSHATLYWYQQALGQGPEFLTYFNYEAQPDKSGLPSDRFSAERPEGSISTLTIQRTEQRDSAMYRCASSPGLAGGPTMKQFFGPGTRLTVL.

This clone has more than one count but fewer than ten. The J gene is TRBJ1-4, the V gene TRBV9; 9 nucleotides agree with TRBD1. After removal of 4 bases from V and 2 bases from J, the junction contained 6 bases not matched to a gene. CDR1 is SGDLS and CDR2 is YYNGEE in the germline V gene. The length of the CDR3 is 16 residues. The CDR3, as DNA: TGTGCCAGCAGCTCCACCGGGACAGGGACTAATGAAAAACTGTTTTTT. It is translated as CASSSTGTGTNEKLFF.

This chain connects TRBV5-4 to TRBJ2-7, with D tentatively TRBD1 (5 bases). The CDR3 has 13 amino acids. Trimming pared 1 base from V and 7 bases from J, leaving 12 bases between. Germline lookup yields CDR1 SGHNT and CDR2 YYREEE (reference sequence). The CDR3 reads CASSLIGDLEQYF. The CDR3 coding sequence is TGTGCCAGCAGCTTGATAGGGGATTTGGAGCAGTACTTC.

The chain combines TRBV5-1 with TRBJ1-1, with TRBD1 matching over 9 bases. The length of the CDR3 is 16 residues. The trim removed 3 bases at V and 0 bases at J, leaving 6 bases unmatched. Per germline, CDR1 SGHRS and CDR2 YFSETQ. CDR3 sequence reads: CASSSQGAIMNTEAFF. DNA for the CDR3: TGCGCCAGCAGCTCACAGGGGGCCATAATGAACACTGAAGCTTTCTTT. The whole variable domain, remainder taken from reference TRBV5-1 and TRBJ1-1, is KAGVTQTPRYLIKTRGQQVTLSCSPISGHRSVSWYQQTPGQGLQFLFEYFSETQRNKGNFPGRFSGRQFSNSRSEMNVSTLELGDSALYLCASSSQGAIMNTEAFFGQGTRLTVV.

This chain joins TRBV30 and TRBJ1-2, with D uncertain. Trimming left V 0 bases short and J 4 bases short, with 9 bases between. The CDR3 totals 13 residues. Germline V gene lookup returns CDR1 GTSNPN and CDR2 SVGIG (reference sequence). Here the CDR3 DNA reads TGTGCCTGGAGTGTAGAGGCTGGCTATGGCTACACCTTC. Amino acids: CAWSVEAGYGYTF.

This chain uses TRBV5-6 with TRBJ1-6, with a tentative D call TRBD1 (6 bases). The CDR3 is 17 amino acids. The germline V gene encodes CDR1 SGHDT and CDR2 YYEEEE. Trimming removed 2 bases at V and 11 bases at J, with 23 bases between. The CDR3 DNA follows: TGTGCCAGCAGCTTCGGCCGACAGGAGATCATTGTAGCACCCCTCCACTTT. It translates to CASSFGRQEIIVAPLHF.

V usage is TRBV19 and J usage is TRBJ2-7; TRBD1 is a possible D gene (6 bases). Germline V gene lookup returns CDR1 LNHDA and CDR2 SQIVND (reference sequence). CDR3 length: 14 residues. V lost 5 bases and J lost 2, with 13 bases in between. This CDR3 reads CASSLGRGPYEQYF. In DNA, the CDR3 is TGTGCCAGTAGTCTTGGCAGGGGACCCTACGAGCAGTACTTC.

The chain has TRBV19 and TRBJ2-3; D gene unclear. Germline lookup yields CDR1 LNHDA and CDR2 SQIVND (reference sequence). CDR3 length equals 14 residues. With 6 bases removed from V and 0 bases from J, the gap between germline ends came to 10 bases. CDR3 sequence: CASRQQISTDTQYF. The CDR3 DNA reads TGTGCCAGTAGACAACAGATAAGCACAGATACGCAGTATTTT.

The rearrangement links TRBV6-5 to TRBJ1-2; D possibly corresponds to TRBD1 (5 bases). Trimming left V 0 bases short and J 3 bases short, with 11 bases between. The CDR3 is 15 residues long. Germline loops: CDR1 MNHEY, CDR2 SVGAGI. The CDR3 DNA reads TGTGCCAGCAGTTACTCCCGGGGGGACCACTATGGCTACACCTTC. Translating gives CASSYSRGDHYGYTF.

This chain's CDR3 is CASSRLGGRELFF. The CDR3 DNA sequence: TGTGCCAGCAGCAGACTAGGGGGAAGGGAGCTGTTTTTT. The chain joins TRBV11-2 to TRBJ2-2; D may match TRBD1 or TRBD2 (6 bases each). Germline lookup yields CDR1 SGHAT and CDR2 FQNNGV. V was trimmed by 5 bases and J by 9 bases, leaving 13 bases between them. The CDR3 is 13 amino acids.

The CDR3 DNA is TGTGCCAGCACCAAGGACCCATACGAGCAGTACTTC. It translates to CASTKDPYEQYF. The rearrangement uses TRBV11-2 and TRBJ2-7; unclear D gene. The V end was cut by 7 bases, the J end by 4 bases, with 11 bases between. This CDR3 region has 12 residues. Germline V gene data show CDR1 as SGHAT and CDR2 as FQNNGV.

The chain is built from TRBV4-3 and TRBJ1-2; 7 bases line up with TRBD1. Germline V CDR1 and CDR2: LGHNA, YSLEER. CDR3 length: 17 residues. The V segment lost 1 base and the J segment 0 bases; nucleotides outside the gene matches: 8. The CDR3 loop is CASSQARDRVTNYGYTF. CDR3 sequence (DNA): TGCGCCAGCAGCCAAGCCCGAGACAGGGTGACTAACTATGGCTACACCTTC.

The CDR3 region has the DNA TGTGCCAGCAGCGTAGGGGTGGGGTTTGGGACAGATACGCAGTATTTT. It yields the protein CASSVGVGFGTDTQYF. This chain links TRBV9 with TRBJ2-3; D is uncertain. Germline values: CDR1 SGDLS, CDR2 YYNGEE. Trimming left V 0 bases short and J 3 bases short, with 14 bases between. The CDR3 totals 16 residues.

V usage is TRBV7-2 and J usage is TRBJ2-1; no firm D call. From germline, CDR1 is SGHTA and CDR2 FQGNSA. The CDR3 runs 15 residues. V was shortened by 3 bases and J by 2 bases, with 11 bases between the two germline ends. The CDR3 sequence is CASSFSHSTYNEQFF. CDR3 in DNA: TGTGCCAGCAGCTTTAGTCACTCAACCTACAATGAGCAGTTCTTC.

The gene calls are TRBV11-2 and TRBJ2-4; D may be TRBD1 or TRBD2 (5 bases each). The V end lost 1 base, the J end lost 7 bases, and 8 bases lay between the germline ends. The CDR3 runs 13 residues. CDR1 and CDR2 from the germline V gene are SGHAT and FQNNGV. For the CDR3, the DNA is TGTGCCAGCAGCTTAGGAGGGGAGAACATTCAGTACTTC. Its protein is CASSLGGENIQYF.

V and J are TRBV19 and TRBJ1-4; maybe TRBD1 (5 bases). Germline assignment: CDR1 LNHDA and CDR2 SQIVND (reference sequence). The CDR3 extends over 16 amino acids. V was clipped by 7 bases and J by 7 bases, with 22 bases between them. CDR3 bases: TGTGCCAGTACCAGCTCCCCGCGGGGCATGGGTGAAAAACTGTTTTTT. Translation: CASTSSPRGMGEKLFF.

The rearrangement uses TRBV3-1 (or the pseudogene TRBV3-2) and TRBJ2-7, with 10 bases that match TRBD2. J gave up 2 bases and V 0 bases, and 7 bases lay outside the gene matches. This CDR3 region has 17 residues. CDR1 is LGHDT and CDR2 is YNNKEL in the germline V gene (reference sequence). CDR3 nucleotide sequence: TGTGCCAGCAGCCAAGACACGCCAGCGGGAGGGCCCTACGAGCAGTACTTC. Translating gives CASSQDTPAGGPYEQYF.

The J gene is TRBJ1-1, the V gene TRBV10-3; 7 positions match TRBD1. Germline V lookup: CDR1 ENHRY, CDR2 SYGVKD. Unmatched junction bases numbered 6, after V lost 6 bases and J lost 2 bases. This CDR3 comprises 14 residues. The CDR3 coding sequence is TGTGCCATCAGGGGGACAGAAGCCAACACTGAAGCTTTCTTT. Residues: CAIRGTEANTEAFF.

The V call is TRBV27, the J call TRBJ1-1; D might be TRBD1 (6 bases). This CDR3 region has 14 residues. V lost 3 bases and J 6 bases, leaving 14 bases between the germline ends. Per the germline V gene, CDR1 is MNHEY and CDR2 is SMNVEV (reference sequence). CDR3 sequence: CASSFDRRTSEAFF. The CDR3 DNA sequence: TGTGCCAGCAGTTTCGACAGGCGTACCTCTGAAGCTTTCTTT.

The chain has TRBV7-9 and TRBJ1-1; D may be TRBD1 (5 bases). Germline V lookup: CDR1 SEHNR, CDR2 FQNEAQ (reference sequence). The CDR3 runs to 14 residues. The germline V and J ends were trimmed by 2 bases and 0 bases, with 7 bases remaining between them. The CDR3 loop is CASSLRQLNTEAFF. The CDR3 DNA sequence: TGTGCCAGCAGCTTAAGACAGTTGAACACTGAAGCTTTCTTT.

This clone was recorded once. DNA of the CDR3: TGTGCCAGTAGTATCGGGGTACAAGAGACCCAGTACTTC. Its translation: CASSIGVQETQYF. The V call is TRBV19, the J call TRBJ2-5, with a tentative D call TRBD2 (5 bases). Germline-derived CDR1 and CDR2 are LNHDA and SQIVND (reference sequence). V was cut by 3 bases and J by 2 bases, with 7 bases left in between. The CDR3 sequence is 13 residues long.

V is TRBV5-8 and J is TRBJ2-7, with 7 bases lining up with TRBD1. The CDR3 is 13 amino acids. Per germline, CDR1 SGHTS and CDR2 YDEGEE. Germline trimming cut 1 base from V and 3 bases from J; bases unmatched to any gene: 1. The chain's CDR3 is CASSLYRGYEQYF. CDR3 nucleotide sequence: TGTGCCAGCAGCTTGTACAGGGGCTACGAGCAGTACTTC.

The genes are TRBV14 and TRBJ1-3, with D uncertain. Trimming pared 0 bases from V and 11 bases from J, leaving 11 bases between. Germline V CDR1 and CDR2: SGHDN, FVKESK. There are 13 residues in the CDR3. The CDR3 sequence: CASSQDLRLAIYF. Written as DNA, the CDR3 is TGTGCCAGCAGCCAAGATCTCCGGCTCGCCATATATTTT.

This chain joins TRBV28 and TRBJ1-2; 12 bases match TRBD1. J gave up 0 bases and V 10 bases, and 9 bases lay outside the gene matches. The CDR3 loop spans 16 amino acids. The V gene's germline CDR1 is MDHEN and CDR2 SYDVKM. The CDR3 loop reads CATTIGTGGANYGYTF. The CDR3, as DNA: TGTGCCACTACAATAGGGACAGGGGGCGCTAACTATGGCTACACCTTC.

The chain carries TRBV5-4 and TRBJ1-1; TRBD1 matches 7 bases. The germline V gene encodes CDR1 SGHNT and CDR2 YYREEE (reference sequence). After removal of 0 bases from V and 10 bases from J, the junction contained 6 bases not matched to a gene. This CDR3 comprises 13 residues. CDR3 sequence (DNA): TGTGCCAGCAGCTTGGAGGGGGACAGAGGAGCTTTCTTT. Residues: CASSLEGDRGAFF.

The chain carries TRBV9 and TRBJ1-1; D unclear. Trimming cost V 3 bases and J 0 bases, with 12 bases left between them. The germline CDR1 and CDR2 sequences are SGDLS and YYNGEE. The CDR3 spans 15 residues. The CDR3 is CASSADLLLNTEAFF. CDR3 nucleotide sequence: TGTGCCAGCAGCGCAGATCTATTATTGAACACTGAAGCTTTCTTT.

The chain combines TRBV5-1 with TRBJ2-3, with 7 bases fitting TRBD2. The CDR3 covers 16 residues. V trimming: 2 bases; J trimming: 0 bases; junction bases outside the gene matches: 6. The V gene's germline CDR1 is SGHRS and CDR2 YFSETQ. CDR3 protein: CASSLVLAESTDTQYF. The DNA for the CDR3 is TGCGCCAGCAGCTTAGTTCTAGCGGAGAGCACAGATACGCAGTATTTT.

The genes are TRBV25-1 and TRBJ1-2; D gene ambiguous. The CDR3 has 16 amino acids. CDR1 is MGHDK and CDR2 is SYGVNS in the germline V gene. The germline V and J ends were trimmed by 5 bases and 7 bases, with 23 bases remaining between them. CDR3 sequence (DNA): TGTGCCAGCAGTCCGAACTTTGGACGGCCGGATGCTGGCTACACCTTC. This codes for CASSPNFGRPDAGYTF.

V usage is TRBV12-3 or TRBV12-4 and J usage is TRBJ2-1; 7 bases fit TRBD2. V was pared by 7 bases and J by 4 bases, with 4 bases of the junction left unmatched. The CDR3 spans 13 residues. The CDR3 sequence: CASKGRAYNEQFF. CDR3 in DNA: TGTGCCAGCAAAGGGAGGGCGTACAATGAGCAGTTCTTC.

The rearrangement uses TRBV30 and TRBJ1-1, with D perhaps matching TRBD1 (6 bases). CDR1 and CDR2 (germline): GTSNPN, SVGIG (reference sequence). CDR3 length: 14 residues. Trimming removed 8 bases from V and 5 bases from J, with 21 bases in between. CDR3 residues: CAGNIDTGPTEAFF. DNA of the CDR3: TGTGCCGGAAATATAGATACAGGGCCGACTGAAGCTTTCTTT. The full variable domain, in which reference TRBV30 and TRBJ1-1 provide the parts outside the CDR3, is SQTIHQWPATLVQPVGSPLSLECTVEGTSNPNLYWYRQAAGRGLQLLFYSVGIGQISSEVPQNLSASRPQDRQFILSSKKLLLSDSGFYLCAGNIDTGPTEAFFGQGTRLTVV.